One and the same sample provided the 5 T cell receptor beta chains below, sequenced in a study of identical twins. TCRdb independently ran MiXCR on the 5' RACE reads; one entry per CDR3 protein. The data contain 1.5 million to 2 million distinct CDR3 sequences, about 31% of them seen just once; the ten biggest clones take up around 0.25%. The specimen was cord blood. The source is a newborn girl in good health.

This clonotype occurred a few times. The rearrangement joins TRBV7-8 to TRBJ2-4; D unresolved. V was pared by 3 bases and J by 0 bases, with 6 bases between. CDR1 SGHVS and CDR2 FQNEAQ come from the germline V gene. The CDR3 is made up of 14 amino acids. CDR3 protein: CASSFRTAKNIQYF. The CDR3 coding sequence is TGTGCCAGCAGCTTTCGGACAGCCAAAAACATTCAGTACTTC.

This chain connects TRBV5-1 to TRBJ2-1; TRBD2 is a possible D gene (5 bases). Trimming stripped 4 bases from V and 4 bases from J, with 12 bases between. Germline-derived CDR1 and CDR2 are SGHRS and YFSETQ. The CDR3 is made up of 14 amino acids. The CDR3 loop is CASSHNEGYNEQFF. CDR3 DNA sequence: TGCGCCAGCAGCCACAACGAGGGATACAATGAGCAGTTCTTC.

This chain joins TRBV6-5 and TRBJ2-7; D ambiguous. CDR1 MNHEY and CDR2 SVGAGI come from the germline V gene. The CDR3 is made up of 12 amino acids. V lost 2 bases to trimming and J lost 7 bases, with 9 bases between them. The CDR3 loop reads CASSYGNNEQYF. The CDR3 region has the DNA TGTGCCAGCAGTTACGGCAACAATGAGCAGTACTTC.

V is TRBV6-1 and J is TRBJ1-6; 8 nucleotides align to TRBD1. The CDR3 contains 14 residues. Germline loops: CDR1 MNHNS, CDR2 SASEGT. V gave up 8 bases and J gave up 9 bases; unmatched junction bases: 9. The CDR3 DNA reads TGTGCCAGCCGCTGGCCAGGGGGCGCTTCACCCCTCCACTTT. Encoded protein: CASRWPGGASPLHF.

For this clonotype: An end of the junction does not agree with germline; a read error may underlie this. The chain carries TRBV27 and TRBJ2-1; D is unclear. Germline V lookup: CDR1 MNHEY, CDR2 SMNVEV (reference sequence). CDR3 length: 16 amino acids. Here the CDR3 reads CASSYLGKWAYSEQFF. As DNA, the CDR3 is TGTGCCAGCAGCTACCTTGGGAAGTGGGCTTACAGTGAGCAGTTCTTC.